This is a list of T cell receptor beta chains from one sample in a study of cytomegalovirus exposure and HLA in healthy donors. The method was immunoSEQ multiplex PCR; TCRdb's version includes in-frame clones alone and lacks a portion of them. The sample has 120,000 to 150,000 clones, approximately 93% seen once. Sequenced input: PBMCs. These TCRs come from a man younger than 35 in good health and CMV-seronegative. CDR3s include the opening cysteine and the closing phenylalanine or tryptophan. Each record gives: clone size, D gene, V gene, J gene, CDR3 DNA, CDR3 protein. The D gene is left open where the match is weak. Rows may omit the clone size; those that give it use once, few, many or a size class.

abundance: -
d_gene: -
v_gene: TRBV6-1
j_gene: TRBJ1-2
CDR3nt: TGTGCCAGCGGCCGAGACAGGCCCTATAACTATGGCTACACCTTC
CDR3aa: CASGRDRPYNYGYTF

abundance: -
d_gene: TRBD2
v_gene: TRBV4-2
j_gene: TRBJ2-5
CDR3nt: TGTGCCAGCAGCAATAGCGGGGGGGCCGGAGAGACCCAGTACTTC
CDR3aa: CASSNSGGAGETQYF

abundance: -
d_gene: -
v_gene: TRBV5-1
j_gene: TRBJ2-3
CDR3nt: TGCGCCAGCGTCACTGCGCCAGGGGGGTTGCCAGATACGCAGTATTTT
CDR3aa: CASVTAPGGLPDTQYF

abundance: few
d_gene: TRBD1
v_gene: TRBV5-1
j_gene: TRBJ2-7
CDR3nt: TGCGCCAGCGGCGACCCGGGACAGGGCCACGAGCAGTACTTC
CDR3aa: CASGDPGQGHEQYF

abundance: -
d_gene: -
v_gene: TRBV6-1
j_gene: TRBJ2-1
CDR3nt: TGTGCCAGCACCTGGGAGAGCTCCTACAATGAGCAGTTCTTC
CDR3aa: CASTWESSYNEQFF

abundance: -
d_gene: -
v_gene: TRBV9
j_gene: TRBJ1-1
CDR3nt: TGTGCCAGCAGCTCCCGTAGGGGAAGGGCGAACACTGAAGCTTTCTTT
CDR3aa: CASSSRRGRANTEAFF

abundance: few
d_gene: TRBD1
v_gene: TRBV4-3
j_gene: TRBJ1-2
CDR3nt: TGCGCCAGCAGCCAACCCGACAGGGACTATGGCTACACCTTC
CDR3aa: CASSQPDRDYGYTF

abundance: once
d_gene: TRBD2
v_gene: TRBV11-3
j_gene: TRBJ2-5
CDR3nt: TGTGCCAGCAGCTTAGCTAGCGGGAGCGGAGAGACCCAGTACTTC
CDR3aa: CASSLASGSGETQYF

abundance: -
d_gene: TRBD1
v_gene: TRBV6-5
j_gene: TRBJ2-7
CDR3nt: TGTGCCAGCGGTGGGACAGGGGATAGTTACGAGCAGTACTTC
CDR3aa: CASGGTGDSYEQYF

abundance: -
d_gene: -
v_gene: TRBV7-9
j_gene: TRBJ2-5
CDR3nt: TGTGCCAGCAGCTCAGGGCTGTATGAGACCCAGTACTTC
CDR3aa: CASSSGLYETQYF

abundance: -
d_gene: -
v_gene: TRBV10-1
j_gene: TRBJ1-1
CDR3nt: TGCGCCAGCAGTGAGTCGACAGACATGAACACTGAAGCTTTCTTT
CDR3aa: CASSESTDMNTEAFF

abundance: once
d_gene: -
v_gene: TRBV7-9
j_gene: TRBJ2-1
CDR3nt: TGTGCCAGCAGCCGGGCGGCGGGGTCGAGGAATGAGCAGTTCTTC
CDR3aa: CASSRAAGSRNEQFF

abundance: -
d_gene: TRBD2
v_gene: TRBV29-1
j_gene: TRBJ2-3
CDR3nt: TGCAGCGTCTCCGGGACTAGCGGGGGGAATGGAGATACGCAGTATTTT
CDR3aa: CSVSGTSGGNGDTQYF

abundance: -
d_gene: -
v_gene: TRBV5-1
j_gene: TRBJ2-3
CDR3nt: TGCGCCAGCAGCTACGGTGGGACAAATACGCAGTATTTT
CDR3aa: CASSYGGTNTQYF

abundance: -
d_gene: TRBD1
v_gene: TRBV6-1
j_gene: TRBJ1-1
CDR3nt: TGTGCCAGCAGGGGGACAGGGTGGGTCACTGAAGCTTTCTTT
CDR3aa: CASRGTGWVTEAFF

abundance: -
d_gene: -
v_gene: TRBV5-1
j_gene: TRBJ2-4
CDR3nt: TGCGCCAGCAGCCCCAGCAGGGGGGAGGCCAAAAACATTCAGTACTTC
CDR3aa: CASSPSRGEAKNIQYF

abundance: -
d_gene: TRBD1
v_gene: TRBV11-2
j_gene: TRBJ1-4
CDR3nt: TGTGCCAGCAGCACAACAGGGGCAACTAATGAAAAACTGTTTTTT
CDR3aa: CASSTTGATNEKLFF

abundance: -
d_gene: -
v_gene: TRBV18
j_gene: TRBJ1-4
CDR3nt: TGTGCCAGCTCACCTGCGGTCACGGATGAAAAACTGTTTTTT
CDR3aa: CASSPAVTDEKLFF

abundance: -
d_gene: TRBD2
v_gene: TRBV4-3
j_gene: TRBJ2-3
CDR3nt: TGCGCCAGCAGCCAAACTAGCGGGGTATTAGATACGCAGTATTTT
CDR3aa: CASSQTSGVLDTQYF

abundance: -
d_gene: -
v_gene: TRBV2
j_gene: TRBJ2-2
CDR3nt: TGTGCCAGCAAGACTACGACGAACACCGGGGAGCTGTTTTTT
CDR3aa: CASKTTTNTGELFF

abundance: -
d_gene: TRBD1
v_gene: TRBV18
j_gene: TRBJ2-5
CDR3nt: TGTGCCAGCTCACCCCGGGACAGGCAAGAGACCCAGTACTTC
CDR3aa: CASSPRDRQETQYF

abundance: few
d_gene: -
v_gene: TRBV4-3
j_gene: TRBJ1-2
CDR3nt: TGCGCCAGCAGCCAAGATTTTCAGAATATCTATGGCTACACCTTC
CDR3aa: CASSQDFQNIYGYTF

abundance: -
d_gene: -
v_gene: TRBV19
j_gene: TRBJ2-5
CDR3nt: TGTGCCAGTAGTATAGGGTTACGGGACATACAAGAGACCCAGTACTTC
CDR3aa: CASSIGLRDIQETQYF

abundance: -
d_gene: TRBD2
v_gene: TRBV4-3
j_gene: TRBJ2-3
CDR3nt: TGCGCCAGCAGCCGGACGGGACTAGCGGGAGGAATCGATACGCAGTATTTT
CDR3aa: CASSRTGLAGGIDTQYF

abundance: -
d_gene: -
v_gene: TRBV10-1
j_gene: TRBJ1-1
CDR3nt: TGCGCCAGCAGTGAGTCGCGGAACACTGAAGCTTTCTTT
CDR3aa: CASSESRNTEAFF

abundance: -
d_gene: -
v_gene: TRBV18
j_gene: TRBJ2-2
CDR3nt: TGTGCCAGCTCACCTACAGATACCGGGGAGCTGTTTTTT
CDR3aa: CASSPTDTGELFF

abundance: once
d_gene: TRBD2
v_gene: TRBV19
j_gene: TRBJ2-7
CDR3nt: TGTGCCAGTAGTATAGATCATAGCGGGGGTTCTTACGAGCAGTACTTC
CDR3aa: CASSIDHSGGSYEQYF

abundance: once
d_gene: -
v_gene: TRBV5-1
j_gene: TRBJ2-7
CDR3nt: TGCGCCAGCAGCCCCTCAGCAGACATTGACTACGAGCAGTACTTC
CDR3aa: CASSPSADIDYEQYF

abundance: -
d_gene: TRBD2
v_gene: TRBV7-2
j_gene: TRBJ2-3
CDR3nt: TGTGCCAGCAGCTTAAGGCGGGGGGCCACCACAGATACGCAGTATTTT
CDR3aa: CASSLRRGATTDTQYF

abundance: -
d_gene: -
v_gene: TRBV7-2
j_gene: TRBJ1-5
CDR3nt: TGTGCCAGCAGCTTACGCAGGGGCAATCAGCCCCAGCATTTT
CDR3aa: CASSLRRGNQPQHF

abundance: -
d_gene: -
v_gene: TRBV7-3
j_gene: TRBJ2-3
CDR3nt: TGTGCCAGCAGCTCGGACTTGGGGACGCAGTATTTT
CDR3aa: CASSSDLGTQYF